This T cell receptor (beta chain) derives from a study of T cell repertoires in cytomegalovirus infection. The overall study: CMV infection plus the matching HLA type was flagged by public TCR beta signatures.

Whole-study results and caveats: The ex vivo response showed dominance by HLA-C-restricted CMV-specific TCR beta clonotypes.

In TCRdb, the reads were re-called with MiXCR into one record per CDR3 protein. The sample consists of under 350,000 distinct CDR3 sequences, 9.6% of them appearing once. Germline values: CDR1 MNHNY, CDR2 SVGAGI (reference sequence). Trimming took off 4 bases at V and 5 bases at J, with 8 bases between the two ends. The length of the CDR3 is 12 residues. This clonotype was observed a few times. The antigen is unknown. The chain is built from TRBV6-6 and TRBJ1-1; D unclear. This clonotype was obtained from a human donor in good health (CMV status not recorded). Some clones in this sample may be carry-over from other donors' samples. Sequencing used PBMCs. The CDR3 DNA sequence: TGTGCCAGCAGTTGGGAAAGAACTGAAGCTTTCTTT. Its translation: CASSWERTEAFF.